Sequencing of this T cell receptor beta chain was carried out in a study of T cells after yellow fever vaccination. Study-wide findings and caveats: Among all clonotypes, a small share was observed in both CD4 and CD8 compartments.

The study made its TCR cDNA through 5'RACE template switching. That step introduced a universal primer site along with UMIs. MiXCR, run by TCRdb on the 5' RACE reads, gives a single entry per CDR3 protein. The sample lists fewer than 350,000 distinct CDR3 sequences, 8.7% seen once, with about 20% in the top ten. This clonotype was found a few times. Its target is not known. CDR1 is SGHRS and CDR2 is YFSETQ in the germline V gene. V was cut by 4 bases and J by 4 bases, with 21 bases left in between. This CDR3 has 16 residues. The clonotype was recovered from a man between 18 and 29 years old who received the YFV17D yellow fever vaccine. V gene TRBV5-1 combines with J gene TRBJ2-7; D is unclear. This specimen was PBMCs, taken on the day of the first yellow fever vaccination. DNA of the CDR3: TGCGCCAGCAGCCTCGCCCCCCCCCCGACCCAGTACGAGCAGTACTTC. It is translated as CASSLAPPPTQYEQYF.